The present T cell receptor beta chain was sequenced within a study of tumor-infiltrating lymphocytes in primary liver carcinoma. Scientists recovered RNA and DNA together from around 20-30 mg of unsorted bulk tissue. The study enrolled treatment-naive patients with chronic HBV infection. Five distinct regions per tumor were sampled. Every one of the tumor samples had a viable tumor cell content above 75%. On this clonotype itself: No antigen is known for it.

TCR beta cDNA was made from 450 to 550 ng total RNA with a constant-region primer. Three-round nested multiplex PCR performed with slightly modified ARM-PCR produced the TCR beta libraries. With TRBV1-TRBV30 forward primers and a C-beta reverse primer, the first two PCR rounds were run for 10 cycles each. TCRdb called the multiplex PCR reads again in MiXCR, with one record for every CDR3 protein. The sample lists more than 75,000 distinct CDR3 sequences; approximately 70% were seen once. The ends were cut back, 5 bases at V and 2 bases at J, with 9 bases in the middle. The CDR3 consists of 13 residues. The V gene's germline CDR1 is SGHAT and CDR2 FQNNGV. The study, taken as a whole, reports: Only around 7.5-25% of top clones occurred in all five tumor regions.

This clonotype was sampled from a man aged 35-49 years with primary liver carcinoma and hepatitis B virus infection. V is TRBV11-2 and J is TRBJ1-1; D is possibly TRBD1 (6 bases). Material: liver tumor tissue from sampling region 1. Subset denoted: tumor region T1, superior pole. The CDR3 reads CASSIGGNTEAFF. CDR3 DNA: TGTGCCAGCAGCATAGGGGGAAACACTGAAGCTTTCTTT.